Listed below are T cell receptor beta chains from one sample, sequenced in a study of blood T cell repertoires in COVID-19. Data came from immunoSEQ multiplex PCR; TCRdb stores just in-frame clones and leaves some out. The sample lists some 240,000 clones, 84% occurring once. Sequenced: peripheral blood. The receptors derive from a woman aged 40 to 49 who had recovered from COVID-19. Both conserved end residues are part of each CDR3. D genes are given only for firm matches. Size values are once, few and many counts, or a class for expanded clones, and some rows have none.

J,size,D,V,CDR3,DNA
TRBJ2-5,.,TRBD2,TRBV19,CASSMLAGVQETQYF,TGTGCCAGTAGTATGTTAGCGGGGGTACAAGAGACCCAGTACTTC
TRBJ1-6,.,TRBD1,TRBV2,CASSGGQNRNSPLHF,TGTGCCAGCAGCGGGGGACAGAATCGGAATTCACCCCTCCACTTT
TRBJ1-2,.,TRBD1,TRBV7-9,CASRDRDRGPNYGYTF,TGTGCCAGCAGAGACCGGGACAGGGGGCCGAACTATGGCTACACCTTC
TRBJ2-1,.,TRBD2,TRBV9,CASSALHTSGEYNEQFF,TGTGCCAGCAGCGCTTTACATACTAGCGGGGAATACAATGAGCAGTTCTTC
TRBJ1-3,once,.,TRBV7-2,CASSLGPSTSGNTIYF,TGTGCCAGCAGCTTAGGCCCCAGTACCTCTGGAAACACCATATATTTT
TRBJ2-7,.,TRBD1,TRBV12-3/TRBV12-4,CASNGQGANEQYF,TGTGCCAGCAACGGACAGGGGGCGAACGAGCAGTACTTC
TRBJ2-5,.,TRBD1,TRBV28,CASSLDQGARKETQYF,TGTGCCAGCAGCCTAGACCAGGGGGCGCGAAAAGAGACCCAGTACTTC
TRBJ2-1,once,TRBD2,TRBV5-1,CASSLDGGASEQFF,TGCGCCAGCAGCTTGGACGGGGGGGCTAGCGAGCAGTTCTTC
TRBJ2-3,.,TRBD2,TRBV11-2,CASSYNSGVADTQYF,TGTGCCAGCAGCTACAATAGCGGGGTAGCAGATACGCAGTATTTT
TRBJ2-7,.,TRBD1,TRBV10-3,CAISAQGGGGEQYF,TGTGCCATCAGCGCACAGGGGGGAGGTGGAGAGCAGTACTTC
TRBJ2-2,.,TRBD1,TRBV29-1,CSAYRQGNTGELFF,TGCAGCGCCTACCGACAGGGGAACACCGGGGAGCTGTTTTTT
TRBJ1-1,.,.,TRBV11-2,CASRLTGLRTEAFF,TGTGCCAGCAGGCTAACAGGGTTGAGAACTGAAGCTTTCTTT
TRBJ2-1,.,TRBD2,TRBV19,CASSLTSSGGLGEQFF,TGTGCCAGTAGTCTTACCTCTAGCGGGGGTCTGGGAGAGCAGTTCTTC
TRBJ1-3,.,.,TRBV6-5,CASSYFGNLRNTIYF,TGTGCCAGCAGTTACTTCGGGAACCTAAGAAACACCATATATTTT
TRBJ1-5,.,TRBD1,TRBV19,CASSNTGGARQPQHF,TGTGCCAGTAGTAACACAGGGGGCGCCAGGCAGCCCCAGCATTTT
TRBJ2-2,.,TRBD1,TRBV7-6,CASSVGQDNTGELFF,TGTGCCAGCAGCGTGGGACAGGATAACACCGGGGAGCTGTTTTTT
TRBJ2-7,.,.,TRBV6-5,CASSRGTVSYEQYF,TGTGCCAGCAGTAGGGGGACGGTCTCCTACGAGCAGTACTTC
TRBJ2-5,.,.,TRBV28,CAAREQETQYF,TGTGCCGCACGGGAACAAGAGACCCAGTACTTC
TRBJ1-1,once,.,TRBV7-2,CASSLGGVNTEAFF,TGTGCCAGCAGCTTAGGGGGGGTAAACACTGAAGCTTTCTTT
TRBJ1-4,.,.,TRBV2,CASSGGKLFF,TGTGCCAGCAGTGGAGGAAAACTGTTTTTT
TRBJ2-1,.,.,TRBV7-2,CASSLRGTGPGGNEQFF,TGTGCCAGCAGCTTACGGGGGACCGGGCCCGGCGGGAATGAGCAGTTCTTC
TRBJ2-5,once,TRBD2,TRBV18,CASSFYEGTSKETQYF,TGTGCCAGCTCATTTTACGAGGGGACTAGCAAAGAGACCCAGTACTTC
TRBJ1-5,.,TRBD1,TRBV30,CAWSATGGTQPQHF,TGTGCCTGGAGTGCGACAGGGGGCACTCAGCCCCAGCATTTT
TRBJ1-2,.,.,TRBV3-1/TRBV3-2,CASSPTGIYGYTF,TGTGCCAGCAGCCCGACAGGCATCTATGGCTACACCTTC
TRBJ2-7,few,.,TRBV28,CASRPDRAGEQYF,TGTGCCAGCAGGCCAGACAGGGCGGGGGAGCAGTACTTC
TRBJ1-6,few,TRBD1,TRBV5-4,CASSPGQANSPLHF,TGTGCCAGCAGCCCGGGACAGGCAAATTCACCCCTCCACTTT
TRBJ1-1,.,.,TRBV10-3,CAISERMNRVNTEAFF,TGTGCCATCAGTGAAAGGATGAACAGGGTGAACACTGAAGCTTTCTTT
TRBJ1-4,.,.,TRBV4-2,CASSQGSRGFEKLFF,TGTGCCAGCAGCCAAGGATCCAGGGGATTTGAAAAACTGTTTTTT
TRBJ2-3,.,TRBD2,TRBV29-1,CSVTAGEVLSTDTQYF,TGCAGCGTTACCGCGGGGGAGGTATTAAGTACAGATACGCAGTATTTT
TRBJ2-5,few,TRBD2,TRBV4-1,CASSLRERGPGETQYF,TGCGCCAGCAGCCTAAGAGAGCGGGGGCCAGGGGAGACCCAGTACTTC
TRBJ1-2,once,TRBD1,TRBV6-4,CASSATGSANYGYTF,TGTGCCAGCAGTGCGACAGGGTCGGCTAACTATGGCTACACCTTC
TRBJ2-7,.,TRBD2,TRBV7-9,CASSWSPERGLYEQYF,TGTGCCAGCAGCTGGTCCCCTGAGCGGGGCCTCTACGAGCAGTACTTC
TRBJ2-7,.,TRBD2,TRBV11-2,CASLGPGGDEQYF,TGTGCCAGCTTAGGACCGGGGGGAGACGAGCAGTACTTC
TRBJ2-1,.,.,TRBV2,CASRLTGVNEQFF,TGTGCCAGCAGACTGACAGGAGTCAATGAGCAGTTCTTC
TRBJ1-6,.,.,TRBV5-5,CASSLARGVGNSPLHF,TGTGCCAGCAGCTTGGCTCGGGGAGTGGGTAATTCACCCCTCCACTTT
TRBJ1-2,.,TRBD1,TRBV24-1,CATSDRDRGDYTF,TGTGCCACCAGTGACAGGGACAGGGGTGACTACACCTTC
TRBJ1-5,.,.,TRBV6-6,CASSGGGNQPQHF,TGTGCCAGCAGTGGGGGAGGGAATCAGCCCCAGCATTTT
TRBJ1-6,few,.,TRBV15,CATSRGQNNSPLHF,TGTGCCACCAGCAGAGGACAGAATAATTCACCCCTCCACTTT
TRBJ2-5,.,.,TRBV27,CASSPLLAAQETQYF,TGTGCCAGCAGTCCACTACTAGCAGCACAAGAGACCCAGTACTTC
TRBJ1-1,.,.,TRBV6-5,CASISLRANTEAFF,TGTGCCAGCATTTCACTCAGGGCGAACACTGAAGCTTTCTTT
TRBJ1-5,.,.,TRBV28,CASSLGLLNQPQHF,TGTGCCAGCAGTTTGGGCCTCCTCAATCAGCCCCAGCATTTT
TRBJ1-2,.,.,TRBV6-5,CASSYQGGYGYTF,TGTGCCAGCAGTTACCAGGGCGGCTATGGCTACACCTTC